These 3 T cell receptor beta chains were sequenced from one sample in a study of molecular identifiers for immune sequencing clone quantification. MiXCR was run by TCRdb on the PCR reads, yielding one entry per CDR3 protein. The sample includes about 510,000 distinct CDR3 sequences, approximately 25% of them seen just once. The sample taken for sequencing was naive CD8+ T cells from blood, with Jurkat cell RNA spiked in. Subset described: FACS-sorted CD8+CD4-CCR7+CD45RA+ naive T cells. The receptors originated from a human donor in good health. Some libraries in this study had Jurkat cell RNA spiked in.

In this sample, this clonotype turned up once. An end of the junction does not agree with germline; a read error may underlie this. The rearrangement uses TRBV28 and TRBJ2-7, with 10 bases fitting TRBD1. Per germline, CDR1 MDHEN and CDR2 SYDVKM. The CDR3 consists of 15 residues. The CDR3 region has the DNA TGTGCCAACAGTTTAGGGACAGGGGTTTCCTACGAGCAGTACTTC. It translates to CANSLGTGVSYEQYF.

This clonotype was detected once. A read error is possible here, since a much larger clone lies one base away. The J gene is TRBJ2-7, the V gene TRBV28, with a weak D call TRBD1 (5 bases). The CDR3 spans 13 residues. Per the germline V gene, CDR1 is MDHEN and CDR2 is SYDVKM. The CDR3 here is CAGSSVGAYEQYF. Here the CDR3 DNA reads TGTGCCGGCAGTTCGGTAGGGGCCTACGAGCAGTACTTC.

Turning to this clonotype: The junction and the germline gene differ at one end; a read error may be behind it. V is TRBV27 and J is TRBJ2-7, with 8 bases that match TRBD1. The CDR3 length is 14 residues. The germline gives CDR1 MNHEY, CDR2 SMNVEV (reference sequence). CDR3 bases: TGTGCCAGCAGTCCTGGACAGGGTCCCTACGAGCTGTACTTC. As protein: CASSPGQGPYELYF.